The 28 T cell receptor beta chains below were found in one sample sequenced in a study of shared clonotypes between healthy human individuals. TCRdb keeps only in-frame clones here, not all; method: immunoSEQ multiplex PCR. The profile shows approximately 720,000 clones, about 90% of them singletons. Positively selected for CCR7, the CD45RO-negative cells used as naive CD8 cells excluded terminally differentiated effector memory CD45RA+ cells. Sequenced: naive CD8+ T cells sorted from blood. The receptors were sampled from a man younger than 45 in good health.

V and J are TRBV14 and TRBJ2-1; TRBD1 aligns across 8 bases. This CDR3 spans 14 amino acids. In germline, CDR1 is SGHDN, CDR2 FVKESK. The junction had 3 bases not matched to a gene; V was cut back by 1 base and J by 7 bases. CDR3 nucleotide sequence: TGTGCCAGCAGCCAAGGGACAGGGTTTAATGAGCAGTTCTTC. Its protein is CASSQGTGFNEQFF.

This clone is a singleton in its sample. The chain uses TRBV27 and TRBJ2-5, with D uncertain. This CDR3 is 13 amino acids long. Looked up from germline, CDR1 is MNHEY and CDR2 is SMNVEV (reference sequence). V was cut by 3 bases and J by 4 bases, with 9 bases left in between. The CDR3 sequence is CASSFRQRETQYF. The CDR3 bases are TGTGCCAGCAGTTTCCGACAACGAGAGACCCAGTACTTC.

The chain joins TRBV9 to TRBJ1-3; perhaps TRBD1 as D (5 bases). The V gene lost 2 bases and the J gene lost 0 bases, with 9 bases spanning the gap. The length of the CDR3 is 15 residues. The V gene's germline CDR1 is SGDLS and CDR2 YYNGEE. The CDR3 is CASSVYGGSGNTIYF. The CDR3 bases are TGTGCCAGCAGCGTTTATGGGGGCTCTGGAAACACCATATATTTT.

The V and J genes are TRBV19 and TRBJ1-5, with unresolved D. Trimming pared 7 bases from V and 0 bases from J, leaving 13 bases between. This CDR3 comprises 15 residues. Germline V lookup: CDR1 LNHDA, CDR2 SQIVND (reference sequence). CDR3 protein: CASKTEQYSNQPQHF. The CDR3 nucleotides read TGTGCCAGTAAGACGGAACAGTATAGCAATCAGCCCCAGCATTTT.

This clone has only one observation. The chain has TRBV28 and TRBJ2-6; no reliable D call. Deletions cut 8 bases from V and 0 bases from J, with 8 bases between. Germline V gene sequence: CDR1 MDHEN, CDR2 SYDVKM. CDR3 size: 14 residues. The DNA of the CDR3 is TGTGCCAGCCGCCAGTACTCTGGGGCCAACGTCCTGACTTTC. As protein: CASRQYSGANVLTF.

This clone has a single count. This chain joins TRBV5-5 and TRBJ2-7; maybe TRBD1 (6 bases). V shed 2 bases and J shed 4 bases, with 10 bases lying between them. The V gene's germline CDR1 is SGHKS and CDR2 YYEKEE (reference sequence). This CDR3 contains 13 residues. For the CDR3, the DNA is TGTGCCAGCAGCTTCAACAGGGTATACGAGCAGTACTTC. It translates to CASSFNRVYEQYF.

The chain is built from TRBV20-1 and TRBJ2-3, with D unclear. CDR3 length equals 10 residues. The germline CDR1 and CDR2 sequences are DFQATT and SNEGSKA (reference sequence). The CDR3 loop reads CSGRTDTQYF. CDR3 in DNA: TGCAGCGGACGCACAGATACGCAGTATTTT.

V is TRBV29-1 and J is TRBJ2-3; D gene ambiguous. The CDR3 has 14 amino acids. The germline CDR1 and CDR2 sequences are SQVTM and ANQGSEA. Trimming removed 3 bases at V and 1 base at J, with 11 bases between. CDR3 residues: CSVEAAEGTDTQYF. The CDR3 DNA follows: TGCAGCGTTGAGGCCGCCGAGGGCACAGATACGCAGTATTTT.

The chain employs TRBV30 and TRBJ1-5; the match to TRBD1 covers 8 bases. This CDR3 comprises 18 residues. V lost 1 base to trimming and J lost 0 bases; unmatched junction nucleotides: 11. Germline V CDR1 and CDR2: GTSNPN, SVGIG (reference sequence). The CDR3 sequence: CAWSDSPTGEYSNQPQHF. The CDR3 bases are TGTGCCTGGAGTGATTCGCCGACAGGGGAATATAGCAATCAGCCCCAGCATTTT.

The CDR3 is CASSLFRQRAKNIQYF. CDR3 in DNA: TGTGCCAGCAGTTTATTCAGGCAGAGAGCCAAAAACATTCAGTACTTC. This chain connects TRBV28 to TRBJ2-4; D uncertain. From germline, CDR1 is MDHEN and CDR2 SYDVKM. The CDR3 totals 16 residues. Trimming stripped 1 base from V and 0 bases from J, with 10 bases between.

This chain links TRBV4-1 with TRBJ2-7, with D hard to call. The CDR3 contains 15 residues. Trimming took 0 bases from V and 4 from J, leaving 13 bases between them. The germline V gene has CDR1 MGHRA and CDR2 YSYEKL. The CDR3 loop reads CASSQDPETGYEQYF. DNA for the CDR3: TGCGCCAGCAGCCAAGATCCCGAAACGGGTTACGAGCAGTACTTC.

This chain joins TRBV5-1 and TRBJ1-4; D remains unclear. Germline lookup yields CDR1 SGHRS and CDR2 YFSETQ. This CDR3 is built from 14 residues. Trimming took off 0 bases at V and 13 bases at J, with 16 bases between the two ends. The CDR3 DNA sequence: TGCGCCAGCAGCTTGGGGGCCCCGGCGTTAGGACTGTTTTTT. Translated, it gives CASSLGAPALGLFF.

This sequence joins TRBV7-9 and TRBJ2-1; D may be TRBD1 (6 bases). Per the germline V gene, CDR1 is SEHNR and CDR2 is FQNEAQ (reference sequence). This CDR3 has 15 residues. V lost 5 bases and J lost 2, with 13 bases in between. CDR3 in amino acids: CASSLHQGTYNEQFF. CDR3 nucleotide sequence: TGTGCCAGCAGCCTCCACCAGGGGACCTACAATGAGCAGTTCTTC.

The chain recombines TRBV7-9 with TRBJ2-7; TRBD2 agrees at 10 bases. This CDR3 is built from 15 residues. The ends lost 2 bases at V and 5 bases at J; junction bases unmatched: 6. Per the germline V gene, CDR1 is SEHNR and CDR2 is FQNEAQ (reference sequence). Here the CDR3 reads CASSLSTSGYHEQYF. The CDR3 DNA reads TGTGCCAGCAGCTTATCGACTAGCGGGTACCACGAGCAGTACTTC.

The chain recombines TRBV5-6 with TRBJ1-1; possibly TRBD1 for D (5 bases). Germline loops: CDR1 SGHDT, CDR2 YYEEEE. The CDR3 extends over 14 amino acids. The V gene lost 1 base and the J gene lost 4 bases, with 11 bases spanning the gap. The CDR3 region is CASSLQGSGTEAFF. The DNA for the CDR3 is TGTGCCAGCAGCTTGCAGGGATCAGGCACTGAAGCTTTCTTT.

The CDR3 spells CAMSRRAGLSYEQYF. The CDR3 coding sequence is TGTGCCATGAGTAGAAGGGCCGGCTTATCCTACGAGCAGTACTTC. V is TRBV10-3 and J is TRBJ2-7; D remains unclear. The length of the CDR3 is 15 residues. In germline, CDR1 is ENHRY, CDR2 SYGVKD. The V gene lost 9 bases and the J gene lost 1 base, with 19 bases spanning the gap.

Comment on this clone: The same CDR3 is also encoded by other DNA sequences in this sample. The chain uses TRBV19 and TRBJ2-7; 9 bases agree with TRBD1. CDR3 size: 13 residues. Germline V gene data show CDR1 as LNHDA and CDR2 as SQIVND (reference sequence). V gave up 5 bases and J gave up 4 bases; unmatched junction bases: 3. CDR3 nucleotides: TGTGCCAGTAGTTTGGGACAGGGATACGAGCAGTACTTC. Amino acid sequence: CASSLGQGYEQYF.

There are many counts of this clone. The junction departs from the called germline gene at one end, perhaps through a read error. The CDR3: CASGRPTDTQYF. The CDR3 DNA follows: TGCGCGAGCGGGAGACCCACAGATACGCAGTATTTT. The V gene is TRBV27, the J gene TRBJ2-3, with 8 bases aligning to TRBD2. Germline lookup yields CDR1 MNHEY and CDR2 SMNVEV (reference sequence). The CDR3 is made up of 12 amino acids.

V gene TRBV7-9 combines with J gene TRBJ2-1, with unresolved D. V lost 5 bases and J 10 bases, leaving 18 bases between the germline ends. The CDR3 runs 14 residues. CDR1 and CDR2 from the germline V gene are SEHNR and FQNEAQ (reference sequence). Written as DNA, the CDR3 is TGTGCCAGCAGCCCCCGGGCTAGTCTAGTCGAGCAGTTCTTC. Amino acids: CASSPRASLVEQFF.

This clone was counted only a few times. The CDR3 loop reads CASSILGNSYNEQFF. CDR3 sequence (DNA): TGTGCCAGTAGTATTCTCGGGAACTCCTACAATGAGCAGTTCTTC. The J gene is TRBJ2-1, the V gene TRBV19; possible D gene TRBD2, 5 bases. V gave up 3 bases and J gave up 0 bases, with 9 bases separating them. The germline gives CDR1 LNHDA, CDR2 SQIVND (reference sequence). The CDR3 covers 15 residues.

This clone was found once. The chain links TRBV11-2 to TRBJ1-4; the D is unclear. Trimming stripped 1 base from V and 0 bases from J, with 6 bases between. Germline CDR1 SGHAT, CDR2 FQNNGV. CDR3 length: 15 amino acids. For the CDR3, the DNA is TGTGCCAGCAGCTTAGGACCTGCAACTAATGAAAAACTGTTTTTT. Translation gives CASSLGPATNEKLFF.

This sequence joins TRBV29-1 and TRBJ2-4; 8 bases are a match to TRBD1. The germline V gene has CDR1 SQVTM and CDR2 ANQGSEA. The CDR3 is 14 residues long. V was pared by 6 bases and J by 2 bases, with 6 bases of the junction left unmatched. CDR3 sequence (DNA): TGCAGCGTAGGGCGACAGGGGACCAAAAACATTCAGTACTTC. Amino acid sequence: CSVGRQGTKNIQYF.

The genes are TRBV28 and TRBJ2-1, with unresolved D. This CDR3 comprises 16 residues. V was shortened by 6 bases and J by 8 bases, with 23 bases between the two germline ends. Germline V gene lookup returns CDR1 MDHEN and CDR2 SYDVKM. The CDR3 region is CASSNQDGPPYHEQFF. CDR3 sequence (DNA): TGTGCCAGCAGCAATCAGGACGGACCCCCTTACCATGAGCAGTTCTTC.

The rearrangement links TRBV2 to TRBJ2-1; 13 bases fit TRBD2. This CDR3 region has 20 residues. V was pared by 2 bases and J by 3 bases, with 13 bases of the junction left unmatched. CDR1 is SNHLY and CDR2 is FYNNEI in the germline V gene. The CDR3 nucleotides read TGTGCCAGCAGTGAACCTACCCCCCGACTAGCGGGAGGTCTCTACAATGAGCAGTTCTTC. Its translation: CASSEPTPRLAGGLYNEQFF.

The chain is built from TRBV13 and TRBJ2-5, with D unclear. The germline V gene encodes CDR1 PRHDT and CDR2 FYEKMQ (reference sequence). The CDR3 contains 13 residues. The germline V and J ends were trimmed by 0 bases and 1 base, with 3 bases remaining between them. Here the CDR3 reads CASSLGGQETQYF. The CDR3, as DNA: TGTGCCAGCAGCTTAGGGGGCCAAGAGACCCAGTACTTC. The full variable domain, rest sourced from reference TRBV13 and TRBJ2-5, is AAGVIQSPRHLIKEKRETATLKCYPIPRHDTVYWYQQGPGQDPQFLISFYEKMQSDKGSIPDRFSAQQFSDYHSELNMSSLELGDSALYFCASSLGGQETQYFGPGTRLLVL.

The chain has TRBV2 and TRBJ1-1, with D hard to call. The V gene lost 7 bases and the J gene lost 6 bases, with 6 bases spanning the gap. Germline V CDR1 and CDR2: SNHLY, FYNNEI. The CDR3 is 10 amino acids. CDR3 sequence (DNA): TGTGCCAGCACCGTCCCTGAAGCTTTCTTT. It specifies CASTVPEAFF.

The chain is built from TRBV7-6 and TRBJ2-3, with TRBD2 matching 7 bases. The germline V gene encodes CDR1 SGHVS and CDR2 FNYEAQ. The CDR3 contains 14 residues. The ends lost 2 bases at V and 5 bases at J; junction bases unmatched: 4. CDR3 bases: TGTGCCAGCAGCTTAATGGGGGGGATAGATACGCAGTATTTT. This sequence encodes CASSLMGGIDTQYF.

The rearrangement uses TRBV6-6 and TRBJ1-4; D may be TRBD1 (6 bases). V lost 4 bases and J lost 8, with 20 bases in between. The germline V gene encodes CDR1 MNHNY and CDR2 SVGAGI (reference sequence). There are 16 residues in the CDR3. CDR3 protein: CASSSGAGLVWEKLFF. The DNA for the CDR3 is TGTGCCAGCAGTTCAGGGGCCGGCCTCGTCTGGGAAAAACTGTTTTTT.